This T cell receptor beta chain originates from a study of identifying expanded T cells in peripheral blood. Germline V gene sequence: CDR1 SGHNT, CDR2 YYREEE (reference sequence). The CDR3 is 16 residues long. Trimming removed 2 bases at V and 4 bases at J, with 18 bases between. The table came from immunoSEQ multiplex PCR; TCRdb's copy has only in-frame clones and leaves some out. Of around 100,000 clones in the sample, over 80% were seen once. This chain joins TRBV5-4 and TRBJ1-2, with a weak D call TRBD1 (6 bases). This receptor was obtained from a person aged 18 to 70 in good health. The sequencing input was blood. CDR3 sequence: CASSLGGTPLFYGYTF. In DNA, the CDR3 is TGTGCCAGCAGCTTAGGGGGGACACCACTATTCTATGGCTACACCTTC.